These 9 T cell receptor beta chains were sequenced from one sample in a study of OX40 agonist ivuxolimab in advanced cancers. Assay used: immunoSEQ multiplex PCR; TCRdb lists only in-frame clones, some missing. The sample carries some 19,000 clones, around four fifths recorded once. This sample comprised CD4+ or CD8+ T cells sorted from blood, obtained in a trial of the OX40 agonist ivuxolimab. These receptors all stem from an adult with an advanced solid tumor such as melanoma, head and neck, liver or kidney cancer.

This clone was observed a few times. The chain links TRBV7-9 to TRBJ2-5; D gene uncertain. CDR1 SEHNR and CDR2 FQNEAQ come from the germline V gene (reference sequence). V shed 3 bases and J shed 2 bases, with 10 bases lying between them. CDR3 length equals 14 residues. CDR3: CASSFWTEQETQYF. The CDR3 DNA is TGTGCCAGCAGCTTTTGGACGGAGCAAGAGACCCAGTACTTC.

The chain combines TRBV6-6 with TRBJ2-2; D not certain. Trimming cost V 8 bases and J 5 bases, with 6 bases left between them. CDR3 length equals 11 residues. CDR1 is MNHNY and CDR2 is SVGAGI in the germline V gene (reference sequence). CDR3 coding DNA: TGTGCCAGCGGATTTACCGGGGAGCTGTTTTTT. Translating it yields CASGFTGELFF.

A few counts support this clone. The chain combines TRBV4-2 with TRBJ2-3; 10 positions match TRBD2. V lost 0 bases, J lost 2 bases, and 5 bases stayed unmatched. The CDR3 length is 17 residues. CDR1 is LGHNA, CDR2 YNFKEQ, per germline. CDR3 DNA: TGTGCCAGCAGCCAAGAAGGGACTAGCGCATACACAGATACGCAGTATTTT. Protein product: CASSQEGTSAYTDTQYF.

This clone has only a few counts. The V gene is TRBV6-5, the J gene TRBJ2-5; 11 nucleotides align to TRBD2. CDR3 size: 16 residues. The V and J ends lost 0 bases and 2 bases, in that order; junction bases with no gene match: 2. Germline-derived CDR1 and CDR2 are MNHEY and SVGAGI. The CDR3 DNA follows: TGTGCCAGCAGTTACTCGGGACTAGCGGCTCAAGAGACCCAGTACTTC. Protein product: CASSYSGLAAQETQYF.

This sequence joins TRBV7-9 and TRBJ1-5; D call uncertain. Looked up from germline, CDR1 is SEHNR and CDR2 is FQNEAQ (reference sequence). The CDR3 extends over 14 amino acids. V lost 5 bases and J lost 0, with 8 bases in between. CDR3: CASSPLFSNQPQHF. DNA of the CDR3: TGTGCCAGCAGCCCTCTATTTAGCAATCAGCCCCAGCATTTT.

The chain recombines TRBV27 with TRBJ1-1, with D perhaps TRBD1 (6 bases). Per germline, CDR1 MNHEY and CDR2 SMNVEV (reference sequence). With 6 bases removed from V and 4 bases from J, the gap between germline ends came to 15 bases. This CDR3 region has 14 residues. The CDR3 DNA reads as TGTGCCAGCAGCTCCTCAGGGGAAGTCACTGAAGCTTTCTTT. This sequence encodes CASSSSGEVTEAFF.

The chain couples TRBV19 to TRBJ2-2; TRBD1 matches 9 bases. Per germline, CDR1 LNHDA and CDR2 SQIVND (reference sequence). This CDR3 contains 16 residues. J gave up 1 base and V 6 bases, and 6 bases lay outside the gene matches. CDR3 sequence reads: CASRTPGQGNTGELFF. In DNA form, the CDR3 reads TGTGCCAGTAGGACACCGGGACAGGGGAACACCGGGGAGCTGTTTTTT. Full variable domain (rest looked up from reference TRBV19 and TRBJ2-2): DGGITQSPKYLFRKEGQNVTLSCEQNLNHDAMYWYRQDPGQGLRLIYYSQIVNDFQKGDIAEGYSVSREKKESFPLTVTSAQKNPTAFYLCASRTPGQGNTGELFFGEGSRLTVL.

This sequence joins TRBV9 and TRBJ2-7; D perhaps matches TRBD2 (6 bases). CDR1 is SGDLS, CDR2 YYNGEE, per germline. The CDR3 runs to 15 residues. Deletions cut 2 bases from V and 1 base from J, with 13 bases between. The CDR3 sequence: CASSVLGGASYEQYF. The CDR3 DNA reads as TGTGCCAGCAGCGTTCTCGGGGGAGCATCCTACGAGCAGTACTTC.

The gene calls are TRBV14 and TRBJ2-2; D might be TRBD1 or TRBD2, each matching 6 bases. The CDR3 is 14 amino acids. V lost 3 bases and J 2 bases, leaving 7 bases between the germline ends. Germline V CDR1 and CDR2: SGHDN, FVKESK. For the CDR3, the DNA is TGTGCCAGCAGCCACGGGGGCAACACCGGGGAGCTGTTTTTT. Translated, it gives CASSHGGNTGELFF.